This record looks at one T cell receptor beta chain sequence and its context. As yet, its antigen is unknown. This sample was taken from a study of cytotoxic CD8 clonotypes in ibrutinib-treated CLL. Assay: immunoSEQ multiplex PCR; the TCRdb copy retains only in-frame clones and omits some. This sample has approximately 84,000 clones, with around 83% found just once. The germline gives CDR1 SGHVS, CDR2 FNYEAQ. J lost 8 bases, V lost 6 bases, and 9 bases had no gene match. CDR3 length equals 15 residues. Study-wide results and limits: Clonality showed a rise at ibrutinib response that reversed toward baseline at progression. Relative to age-matched healthy donors, clonality at baseline was higher, and it tracked circulating CD8+ T-cell counts. Timing of sampling differed between sustained-remission and progressing patients. Public clonotypes proved infrequent, and on treatment they shrank or remained steady.

The receptor was derived from a human donor with chronic lymphocytic leukemia. This chain connects TRBV7-6 to TRBJ2-1, with 11 bases lining up with TRBD2. The sequencing here drew on PBMCs, taken before ibrutinib treatment. The CDR3 loop reads CASRHTSGRQDEQFF. CDR3 in DNA: TGTGCCAGCAGACATACTAGCGGGAGACAGGATGAGCAGTTCTTC.